These T cell receptor beta chains were read from a single sample in a study of T cell clones after liver transplantation. Using immunoSEQ multiplex PCR, the repertoire was profiled, and TCRdb retains in-frame clones only, with some absent. This table holds under 55,000 clones, approximately 87% found once. Sequenced here: CD8+ T cells from blood, sampled 12 months after liver transplant. These receptors originate from a human patient who received a liver transplant. T cells may partly derive from the graft donor. Both conserved end residues are part of each CDR3. A D gene is named only where the DNA matches it firmly. Expanded clones get a size class; other rows say once, few or many, or leave the size out.

d_call	clone_size	j_call	v_call	cdr3_nt	cdr3_aa
NA	NA	TRBJ1-5	TRBV11-2	TGTGCCAGCAGCTTAAATGGTCAAGATAGCAATCAGCCCCAGCATTTT	CASSLNGQDSNQPQHF
NA	NA	TRBJ2-2	TRBV27	TGTGCCAGCTCTCAGATGGGCTCCCGGGACACCGGGGAGCTGTTTTTT	CASSQMGSRDTGELFF
TRBD1	NA	TRBJ1-2	TRBV28	TGTGCCAGCAGTTTACAGGGGGAAAGGGGCTACACCTTC	CASSLQGERGYTF
NA	NA	TRBJ1-2	TRBV25-1	TGTGCCAGCAGCGAAGGGGCCGGCTACACCTTC	CASSEGAGYTF
NA	NA	TRBJ1-5	TRBV4-1	TGCGCCAGCAGCCAAGATCCAGGACGGAGCAATCAGCCCCAGCATTTT	CASSQDPGRSNQPQHF
NA	NA	TRBJ1-1	TRBV7-9	TGTGCCAGCAGCCGGACGGAGAACACTGAAGCTTTCTTT	CASSRTENTEAFF
NA	NA	TRBJ2-2	TRBV29-1	TGCAGCGTTACGGGACACTACACCGGGGAGCTGTTTTTT	CSVTGHYTGELFF
NA	NA	TRBJ2-7	TRBV7-2	TGTGCCAGCAGCTTATTCATCGCGGGACCCGACGAGGAGCAGTACTTC	CASSLFIAGPDEEQYF
TRBD2	NA	TRBJ2-7	TRBV7-9	TGTGCCAGCAGCTCCACGAGGCTCACTAGCGGGAGGGCCGACGAGCAGTACTTC	CASSSTRLTSGRADEQYF
NA	once	TRBJ1-1	TRBV28	TGTGCCAGCAGACTTGGACAGAAAGCTTTCTTT	CASRLGQKAFF
TRBD2	NA	TRBJ2-1	TRBV28	TGTGCCAGCAGCCCCGCGGGGGACGATGAGCAGTTCTTC	CASSPAGDDEQFF
TRBD2	once	TRBJ2-1	TRBV11-3	TGTGCCAGCAGCTTAGGCTGGCGGGAGGGAGGAGATGAGCAGTTCTTC	CASSLGWREGGDEQFF
NA	NA	TRBJ1-2	TRBV11-2	TGTGCCAGCAGCTTAGGGGGTAACAGGGCCTATGGCTACACCTTC	CASSLGGNRAYGYTF
NA	NA	TRBJ2-7	TRBV28	TGTGCCAGCAGTTTCCCCCTAGGAAACGAGCAGTACTTC	CASSFPLGNEQYF
TRBD2	NA	TRBJ2-7	TRBV4-1	TGCGCCAGCAGCCAAGATGAGGTGACGGGAGGGCCGTCCATCTACGAGCAGTACTTC	CASSQDEVTGGPSIYEQYF
NA	NA	TRBJ2-7	TRBV13	TGTGCCAGCAGCTCCTTCGGGGGGCGGGGAACCTACGAGCAGTACTTC	CASSSFGGRGTYEQYF
NA	NA	TRBJ1-1	TRBV28	TGTGCCAGCAGTTTTCGGTCGACCCACACTGAAGCTTTCTTT	CASSFRSTHTEAFF
NA	NA	TRBJ1-1	TRBV7-8	TGTGCCAGCAGCTTAGTGTCAGCGATTGAAGCTTTCTTT	CASSLVSAIEAFF
TRBD1	NA	TRBJ1-1	TRBV6-6	TGTGCCAGCAGTTATTGGACAGGCCAGATGAACACTGAAGCTTTCTTT	CASSYWTGQMNTEAFF
TRBD2	NA	TRBJ2-7	TRBV6-1	TGTGCCAGCAGTGAGACTAGCGGACCACTCTTCAGCTCCTACGAGCAGTACTTC	CASSETSGPLFSSYEQYF
NA	NA	TRBJ2-7	TRBV5-1	TGCGCCAGTACCTTGGACGGTCCCCCCTACGAGCAGTACTTC	CASTLDGPPYEQYF
TRBD2	NA	TRBJ2-7	TRBV7-8	TGTGCCAGCAGCTTGTTAGCGGGAGGGCCATACGAGCAGTACTTC	CASSLLAGGPYEQYF
TRBD1	NA	TRBJ2-7	TRBV29-1	TGCAGCGTGACAGGGGGCCGCCGCGAGCAGTACTTC	CSVTGGRREQYF
TRBD2	NA	TRBJ2-7	TRBV7-3	TGTGCCAGCAGCTTAAACGGGGGGAACTCCTACGAGCAGTACTTC	CASSLNGGNSYEQYF
NA	medium-sized	TRBJ2-3	TRBV27	TGTGCCAGCCCCTCCGGGAGAGGCACAGATACGCAGTATTTT	CASPSGRGTDTQYF
NA	NA	TRBJ2-7	TRBV4-1	TGCGCCAGCACCCCCCGGACTGGCTACGAGCAGTACTTC	CASTPRTGYEQYF
NA	NA	TRBJ2-7	TRBV28	TGTGCCAGCAGTTTTTTCCGGGAAGTGGGCTACGAGCAGTACTTC	CASSFFREVGYEQYF
TRBD2	NA	TRBJ2-7	TRBV4-3	TGCGCCAGCAGCCAAGATATGGGGGAGGGCCGTTGGGAGCAGTACTTC	CASSQDMGEGRWEQYF
NA	few	TRBJ2-1	TRBV6-5	TGTGCCACCGCACCGGAGCCCTACAATGAGCAGTTCTTC	CATAPEPYNEQFF
NA	NA	TRBJ2-7	TRBV27	TGTGCCAGCAGTTTATTCGGCAGGGGTGGCGAGCAGTACTTC	CASSLFGRGGEQYF
TRBD2	NA	TRBJ2-7	TRBV29-1	TGCAGCGTTCGGACTAGATCTATCGAGCAGTACTTC	CSVRTRSIEQYF
NA	NA	TRBJ1-2	TRBV4-3	TGCGCCAGCAGCCAAGACTATTACTCGCAAGCAGGTGTCTACACCTTC	CASSQDYYSQAGVYTF
TRBD2	NA	TRBJ2-7	TRBV27	TGTGCCAGCAGTTCGGGTTTAGCGGGAGTTCCGGACGAGCAGTACTTC	CASSSGLAGVPDEQYF
TRBD1	NA	TRBJ2-7	TRBV14	TGTGCCAGCAGCCAAGATTGGGGGACAGCAGCCTACGAGCAGTACTTC	CASSQDWGTAAYEQYF
NA	NA	TRBJ1-3	TRBV6-1	TGTGCCAGCAGTGGGTGGGGTTCTGGAAACACCATATATTTT	CASSGWGSGNTIYF
TRBD1	NA	TRBJ1-1	TRBV4-2	TGTGCCAGCAGCCAGTCTGGGGTCGACAGGGGTGAAGCTTTCTTT	CASSQSGVDRGEAFF
TRBD1	NA	TRBJ2-7	TRBV18	TGTGCCAGCTCACCACCTCCGGGACAGGCCTACGAGCAGTACTTC	CASSPPPGQAYEQYF
TRBD1	NA	TRBJ2-3	TRBV29-1	TGCAGCGTTTGGGGTCAGGGGGCGGGAGATACGCAGTATTTT	CSVWGQGAGDTQYF
TRBD2	NA	TRBJ2-1	TRBV10-2	TGCGCCAGCAGTGGGACTAGCCTTTCCTACAATGAGCAGTTCTTC	CASSGTSLSYNEQFF
NA	NA	TRBJ2-2	TRBV7-9	TGTGCCAGCAACGGACAGCTGACGAACACCGGGGAGCTGTTTTTT	CASNGQLTNTGELFF
TRBD1	once	TRBJ1-1	TRBV6-6	TGTGCCAGCAGTTGGGACAGGGGAGAAACTGAAGCTTTCTTT	CASSWDRGETEAFF
TRBD1	NA	TRBJ2-7	TRBV25-1	TGTGCCAGCAGTGCGGACAGGATTAACGAGCAGTACTTC	CASSADRINEQYF
NA	NA	TRBJ2-7	TRBV28	TGTGCCAGCAGTTTCGGGGCCACCTACGAGCAGTACTTC	CASSFGATYEQYF
NA	NA	TRBJ2-7	TRBV6-1	TGTGCCAGCAGTGAGGGGGAGGACTACGAGCAGTACTTC	CASSEGEDYEQYF
NA	NA	TRBJ2-3	TRBV19	TGTGCCAGTAGTATAGAATACTACACCGTCGGGGATACGCAGTATTTT	CASSIEYYTVGDTQYF
TRBD1	NA	TRBJ2-3	TRBV5-4	TGTGCCAGCAGCATCCGGGACAGGCGCACAGATACGCAGTATTTT	CASSIRDRRTDTQYF
TRBD1	NA	TRBJ2-7	TRBV5-4	TGTGCCAGCAGCTTCCGGGACAGCTACGAGCAGTACTTC	CASSFRDSYEQYF
TRBD1	few	TRBJ2-1	TRBV19	TGTGCCAGTAGTCCCGGGACAGCTATCTACAATGAGCAGTTCTTC	CASSPGTAIYNEQFF